This entry features one TCR beta chain sequence. These data come from a study of cytomegalovirus exposure and HLA in healthy donors. PCR used 60 Vbeta primers and 13 Jbeta primers. The protocol was immunoSEQ multiplex PCR, while the TCRdb copy is restricted to in-frame clones and leaves out a portion. The profile shows 200,000 to 300,000 clones, roughly 80% of them singletons. The CDR3 spans 12 residues. With 4 bases removed from V and 1 base from J, the gap between germline ends came to 7 bases. Germline CDR1 is GTSNPN and CDR2 is SVGIG (reference sequence). Sequencing was carried out using PBMCs. The J gene is TRBJ1-2, the V gene TRBV30; D remains ambiguous. This sequence was found in a woman aged 40 to 50 in good health and CMV-seropositive. Written as DNA, the CDR3 is TGTGCCTGGACCCCAGTTAACTATGGCTACACCTTC. Its translation is CAWTPVNYGYTF.